This TCR beta chain comes out of a study of spatial heterogeneity in lung cancer. From the 5' RACE reads, TCRdb called clonotypes with MiXCR, one entry per CDR3 protein. This table has roughly 6,400 distinct CDR3 sequences, 6.5% to 8% appearing once. Time point here: sample taken at primary tumor resection. Overall study results and limits: For expanded intratumoral alpha and beta TCRs, counts tracked tumor mutation counts. Ubiquitous and regional nonsynonymous mutation counts were tracked by ubiquitous and regional expanded TCR counts, respectively.

This clonotype was counted at least ten times. Its matching antigen is unknown. The CDR3 contains 15 residues. Germline trimming cut 5 bases from V and 6 bases from J; bases unmatched to any gene: 4. Germline-derived CDR1 and CDR2 are SEHNR and FQNEAQ (reference sequence). The J gene is TRBJ2-3, the V gene TRBV7-9, with 14 bases fitting TRBD2. Sequenced here: lung tumor tissue, sampled at surgery. The sequence was obtained from a male donor with early-stage non-small cell lung cancer. This CDR3 reads CASSPWTSGGDTQYF. Here the CDR3 DNA reads TGTGCCAGCAGCCCATGGACTAGCGGGGGGGATACGCAGTATTTT. The full variable domain, rest sourced from reference TRBV7-9 and TRBJ2-3, is DTGVSQNPRHKITKRGQNVTFRCDPISEHNRLYWYRQTLGQGPEFLTYFQNEAQLEKSRLLSDRFSAERPKGSFSTLEIQRTEQGDSAMYLCASSPWTSGGDTQYFGPGTRLTVL.